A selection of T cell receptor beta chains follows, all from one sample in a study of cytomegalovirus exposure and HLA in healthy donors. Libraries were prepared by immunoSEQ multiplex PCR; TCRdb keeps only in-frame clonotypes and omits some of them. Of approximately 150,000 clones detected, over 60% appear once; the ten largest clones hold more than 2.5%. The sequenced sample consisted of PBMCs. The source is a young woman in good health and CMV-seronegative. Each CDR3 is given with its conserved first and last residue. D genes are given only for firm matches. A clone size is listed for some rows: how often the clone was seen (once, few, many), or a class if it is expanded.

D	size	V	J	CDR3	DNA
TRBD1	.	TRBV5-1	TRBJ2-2	CASRKKSGTDNTGELFF	TGCGCCAGCAGAAAAAAATCCGGGACAGATAACACCGGGGAGCTGTTTTTT
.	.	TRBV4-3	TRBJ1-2	CASSQDLGATFTF	TGCGCCAGCAGCCAAGATCTTGGGGCTACCTTCACCTTC
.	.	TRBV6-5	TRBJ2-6	CASTSTPGANVLTF	TGTGCCAGCACTTCTACCCCTGGGGCCAACGTCCTGACTTTC
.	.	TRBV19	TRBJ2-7	CASNDRGRESYEQYF	TGTGCCAGTAATGATCGGGGACGGGAGTCCTACGAGCAGTACTTC
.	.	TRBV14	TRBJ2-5	CASSQDWTAQETQYF	TGTGCCAGCAGCCAAGATTGGACAGCACAAGAGACCCAGTACTTC
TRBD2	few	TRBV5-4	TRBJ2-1	CASSLVYGGSYNEQFF	TGTGCCAGCAGCTTGGTCTACGGGGGGTCCTACAATGAGCAGTTCTTC
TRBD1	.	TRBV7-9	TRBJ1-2	CASRRLGTVYGYTF	TGTGCCAGCAGGAGATTAGGGACAGTCTATGGCTACACCTTC
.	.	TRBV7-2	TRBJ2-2	CASSRDRTNTGELFF	TGTGCCAGCAGTCGTGACAGGACGAACACCGGGGAGCTGTTTTTT
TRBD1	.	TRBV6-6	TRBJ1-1	CASSPLTGTEGTEAFF	TGTGCCAGCAGTCCACTCACCGGGACAGAGGGCACTGAAGCTTTCTTT
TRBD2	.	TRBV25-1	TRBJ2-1	CASSDTTSGIFRVQFF	TGTGCCAGCAGTGATACGACTAGCGGGATTTTTAGGGTGCAGTTCTTC
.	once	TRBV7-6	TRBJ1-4	CASPPVRVTNEKLFF	TGTGCCAGCCCCCCAGTCAGGGTAACTAATGAAAAACTGTTTTTT
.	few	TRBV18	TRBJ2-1	CASSPRRGEQFF	TGTGCCAGCTCACCACGTAGGGGTGAGCAGTTCTTC
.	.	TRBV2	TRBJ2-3	CAREGIDTQYF	TGTGCCAGAGAGGGTATCGATACGCAGTATTTT
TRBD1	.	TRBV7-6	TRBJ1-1	CASSLGGNRGSKYTEAFF	TGTGCCAGCAGCTTGGGGGGGAACAGGGGGTCGAAGTACACTGAAGCTTTCTTT
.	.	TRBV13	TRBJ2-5	CASSSPHPGTQYF	TGTGCCAGCAGCTCCCCCCATCCCGGGACCCAGTACTTC
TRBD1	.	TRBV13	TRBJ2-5	CASSLGDRDQETQYF	TGTGCCAGCAGCTTAGGGGACAGGGACCAAGAGACCCAGTACTTC
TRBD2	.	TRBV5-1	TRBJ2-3	CASSSQLAGYTFSTDTQYF	TGCGCCAGCAGCTCTCAACTAGCGGGGTACACCTTTAGCACAGATACGCAGTATTTT
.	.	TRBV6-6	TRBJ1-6	CASSSTGNSPLHF	TGTGCCAGCAGTTCTACAGGAAATTCACCCCTCCACTTT
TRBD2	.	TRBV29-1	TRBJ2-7	CSVEGGAGGPYEQYF	TGCAGCGTTGAGGGGGGGGCGGGAGGCCCCTACGAGCAGTACTTC
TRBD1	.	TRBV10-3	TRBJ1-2	CAISESTGTEPYGYTF	TGTGCCATCAGTGAGTCGACTGGGACAGAACCTTATGGCTACACCTTC
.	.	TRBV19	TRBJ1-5	CASRTDNQPQHF	TGTGCCAGTAGGACAGACAATCAGCCCCAGCATTTT
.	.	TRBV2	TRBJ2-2	CASNQGITGELFF	TGTGCCAGCAATCAGGGGATTACGGGGGAGCTGTTTTTT
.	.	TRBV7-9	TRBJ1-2	CASSLQINYGYTF	TGTGCCAGCAGCTTACAGATTAACTATGGCTACACCTTC
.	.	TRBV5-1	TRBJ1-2	CASSPTDNYGYTF	TGCGCCAGCAGCCCGACAGACAACTATGGCTACACCTTC
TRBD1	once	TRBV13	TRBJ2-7	CASSLGQGAFEQYF	TGTGCCAGCAGCTTGGGACAGGGGGCTTTCGAGCAGTACTTC
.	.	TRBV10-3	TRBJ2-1	CAISEPSVGNEQFF	TGTGCCATCAGTGAGCCTAGCGTTGGGAATGAGCAGTTCTTC
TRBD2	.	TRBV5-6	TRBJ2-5	CASSLKGGETQYF	TGTGCCAGCAGCTTAAAGGGAGGGGAGACCCAGTACTTC
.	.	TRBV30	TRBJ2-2	CAWSVHDRRHEDTGELFF	TGTGCCTGGAGTGTACATGACAGGCGCCATGAAGACACCGGGGAGCTGTTTTTT
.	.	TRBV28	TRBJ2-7	CASSFAGHRSYEQYF	TGTGCCAGCAGTTTTGCAGGTCATCGATCCTACGAGCAGTACTTC
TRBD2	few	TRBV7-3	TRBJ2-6	CASSSTSGGSGANVLTF	TGTGCCAGCAGCTCGACTAGCGGGGGCTCTGGGGCCAACGTCCTGACTTTC
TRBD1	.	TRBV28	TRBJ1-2	CASSSRWDSRRLANYGYTF	TGTGCCAGCAGTTCCCGGTGGGACAGTAGGCGACTTGCTAACTATGGCTACACCTTC
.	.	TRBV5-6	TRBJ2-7	CASSGTYEQYF	TGTGCCAGCAGCGGGACATACGAGCAGTACTTC
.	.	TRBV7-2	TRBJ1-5	CASSKQGWEQPQHF	TGTGCCAGCAGCAAACAGGGATGGGAACAGCCCCAGCATTTT
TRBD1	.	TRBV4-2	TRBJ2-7	CASATGGNEQYF	TGTGCCAGCGCGACAGGGGGCAACGAGCAGTACTTC
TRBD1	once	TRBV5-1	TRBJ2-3	CASSFDRGSTDTQYF	TGCGCCAGCAGCTTTGACAGGGGTAGCACAGATACGCAGTATTTT
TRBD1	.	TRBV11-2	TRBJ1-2	CASSRQGDYGYTF	TGTGCCAGCAGCCGACAGGGGGATTATGGCTACACCTTC
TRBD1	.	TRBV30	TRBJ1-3	CAWRTGDPISGNTIYF	TGTGCCTGGAGAACAGGGGATCCCATCTCTGGAAACACCATATATTTT
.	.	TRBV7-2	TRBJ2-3	CASSTLTDTQYF	TGTGCCAGCAGCACCCTAACTGATACGCAGTATTTT
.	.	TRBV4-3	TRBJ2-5	CASSQRVDGSTPETQYF	TGCGCCAGCAGCCAAAGGGTAGACGGGAGCACTCCGGAGACCCAGTACTTC
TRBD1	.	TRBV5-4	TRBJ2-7	CASSPDRGGYEQYF	TGTGCCAGCAGCCCGGACAGGGGGGGCTACGAGCAGTACTTC
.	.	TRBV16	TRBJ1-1	CASSRYTNTEAFF	TGTGCCAGCAGCCGATACACCAACACTGAAGCTTTCTTT
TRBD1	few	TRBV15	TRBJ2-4	CATSKDRGTQNIQYF	TGTGCCACCAGCAAGGACAGGGGGACTCAAAACATTCAGTACTTC
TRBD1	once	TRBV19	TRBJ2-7	CASSTPGQGTYEQYF	TGTGCCAGTAGTACGCCGGGACAGGGGACCTACGAGCAGTACTTC
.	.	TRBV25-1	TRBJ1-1	CASRGSGESTEAFF	TGTGCCAGCAGGGGGAGCGGGGAGAGCACTGAAGCTTTCTTT
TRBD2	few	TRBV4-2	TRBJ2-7	CASSQDLAGGREQYF	TGTGCCAGCAGCCAAGATTTGGCGGGGGGGCGCGAGCAGTACTTC
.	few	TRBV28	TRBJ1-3	CASSRGQPLRNTIYF	TGTGCCAGCAGTCGTGGACAGCCACTGAGAAACACCATATATTTT
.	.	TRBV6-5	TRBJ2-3	CASSPGQYTQYF	TGTGCCAGCAGCCCAGGACAATATACGCAGTATTTT